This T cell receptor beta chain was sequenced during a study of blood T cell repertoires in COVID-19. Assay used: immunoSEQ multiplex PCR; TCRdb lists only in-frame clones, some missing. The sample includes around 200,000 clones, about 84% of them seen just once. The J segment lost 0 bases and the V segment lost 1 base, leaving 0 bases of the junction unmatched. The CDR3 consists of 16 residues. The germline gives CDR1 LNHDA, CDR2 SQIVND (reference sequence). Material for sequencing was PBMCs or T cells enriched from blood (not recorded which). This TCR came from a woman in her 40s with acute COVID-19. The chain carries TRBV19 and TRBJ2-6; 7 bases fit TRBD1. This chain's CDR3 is CASSIGTGSGANVLTF. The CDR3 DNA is TGTGCCAGTAGTATAGGGACAGGCTCTGGGGCCAACGTCCTGACTTTC.